This TCR beta chain is drawn from a study of T cells after yellow fever vaccination. On the study more broadly: Preparing low-cell-number fractions relied on SMART-Seq v4 Ultra Low Input.

Study-wide results and limits: Boosting was followed by the reappearance of most primary-vaccination clones (around 96% CD4, under 90% CD8).

5'RACE template switching added a universal primer site and UMIs to TCR cDNA. One entry per CDR3 protein, called by TCRdb with MiXCR from the 5' RACE reads. The table has under 550,000 distinct CDR3 sequences, about a fifth seen once. To note about this clonotype: Its target is not known.

Germline CDR1 SGHVS, CDR2 FNYEAQ. Trimming pared 5 bases from V and 7 bases from J, leaving 21 bases between. This CDR3 contains 17 residues. This clonotype was sampled from a man younger than 35 who received the YFV17D yellow fever vaccine. The chain is built from TRBV7-6 and TRBJ2-6; weak D call: TRBD2 (6 bases). Sequences were derived from PBMCs, sampled roughly 20 days after the first yellow fever vaccination. Here the CDR3 reads CASSQGFGGGLANVLTF. CDR3 bases: TGTGCCAGCAGCCAAGGGTTCGGGGGAGGATTAGCCAACGTCCTGACTTTC.